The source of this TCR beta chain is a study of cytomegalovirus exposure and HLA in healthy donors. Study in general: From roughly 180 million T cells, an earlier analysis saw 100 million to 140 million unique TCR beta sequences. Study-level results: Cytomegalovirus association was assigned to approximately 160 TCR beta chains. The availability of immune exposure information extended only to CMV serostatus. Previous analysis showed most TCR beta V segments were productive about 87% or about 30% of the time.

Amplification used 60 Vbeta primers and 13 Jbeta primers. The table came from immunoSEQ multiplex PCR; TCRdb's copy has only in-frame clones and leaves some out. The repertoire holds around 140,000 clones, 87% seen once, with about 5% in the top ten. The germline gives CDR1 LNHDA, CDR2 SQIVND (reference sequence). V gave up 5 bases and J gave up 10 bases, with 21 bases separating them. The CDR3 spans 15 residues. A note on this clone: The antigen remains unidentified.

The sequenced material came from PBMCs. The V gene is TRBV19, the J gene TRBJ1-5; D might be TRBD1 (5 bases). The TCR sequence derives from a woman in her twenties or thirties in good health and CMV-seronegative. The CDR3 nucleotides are TGTGCCAGTAGTCTGGGGGGTCTAACAATTCGCCCCCAGCATTTT. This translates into CASSLGGLTIRPQHF.